This T cell receptor beta chain was captured by sequencing in a study of siplizumab effects on memory and regulatory T cells. Study-wide points: Confirmatory evidence of suppressive function in proliferating siplizumab-culture Tregs was not obtained. A significant reduction in alloreactive sequences traceable to unstimulated CD4+ memory cells was produced by siplizumab.

The CDR3 runs to 13 residues. CDR1 MNHEY and CDR2 SVGAGI come from the germline V gene. The V gene end was trimmed by 10 bases and the J gene end by 7 bases; junction bases not matched to a gene: 11. Approximately 10^5 TCR templates underwent assay in every sample. Measured with immunoSEQ multiplex PCR; TCRdb has only the in-frame clones, and not every one. The sample gives about 82,000 clones, 87% of which show up once; 1.5% to 1.7% is in the top ten. Remarks on this clone: Its antigen is not known.

The genes are TRBV6-5 and TRBJ1-1; 8 positions agree with TRBD1. The TCR was taken from a human donor in good health. Input material: Tregs sorted from blood. CDR3 in amino acids: CATQRTGLVEAFF. The CDR3, as DNA: TGTGCCACCCAGAGGACAGGGCTGGTTGAAGCTTTCTTT.